This record covers a single TCR beta chain. By how much of the sample it makes up, this clonotype is large (0.1 to 1%). Its antigen is still unknown. No qualities accompany the bases; no much larger clone lies one base away. To test a precursor-effector relationship among CD4 cytotoxic T cells, bulk UMI-based TCR sequencing was performed on four sorted CD4+ memory subsets (TCM, TEM, IL-7Rhigh TEMRA, IL-7R- TEMRA). Cells were obtained from peripheral blood mononuclear cells isolated from human blood. The data derive from a study of precursors of human CD4 cytotoxic T cells listed by TCRdb under 2018. Concerning the study at large: The bulk TCR-seq analysis covered CD4+ memory subsets from more than 13 donors in total. Sequences for both the TCRalpha and TCRbeta chains came out of the TCR-seq analysis of some 13 donors (table S7). General conclusions and limits of the study: Some bulk TCR-seq comparisons included only 13 of the 14 donors, suggesting not every subset was available for every donor. A bigger share of IL-7Rhigh TEMRA clonotypes consisted of expanded effector clonotypes than was the case for TEM or TCM clonotypes. More restricted TCR repertoires, with lower diversity and more expanded clonotypes, were shown by IL-7Rhigh and IL-7R- TEMRA subsets than by TCM and TEM subsets. According to the authors, an observational design in humans cannot definitively determine the direction of differentiation between precursor and effector cells.

Trimming takes 4 bases off V and 4 bases off J; junction bases not matched to a gene: 9. The germline V gene encodes CDR1 ENHRY and CDR2 SYGVKD. The cysteine opens and the phenylalanine closes a CDR3 of 17 amino acids. The only DNA kept is the CDR3, 51 bases in frame from the first base. The reads were generated on an Illumina MiSeq. Per the source publication's procedure: To quantify repertoire diversity, the Shannon-Wiener index was calculated using VDJtools. Expanded TCRbeta clonotypes were defined as those with a clonotype frequency of at least 3. TCRdb redid the processing of the public reads, applying fastp at Q25 and MiXCR, and retained in-frame beta chains. Each record represents a unique CDR3 protein, reported with the most common genes and DNA among its rows. TCRdb's processing, not the study's, gives the V and J calls here. For this sample there are hundreds of distinct CDR3 sequences; under 20% appear just once. Roughly 8.8% of the sample rests with the top ten.

The chain couples TRBV10-3 to TRBJ2-2; 10 bases in between match TRBD2. The sequence came from a human donor in good health. The material sequenced was memory CD4+ T cells from blood (PBMCs). The sequenced DNA: TGTGCCATCAGTGGGTCAACTAGCGGGATAACCACCGGGGAGCTGTTTTTT. The translation is CAISGSTSGITTGELFF.